This record concerns one TCR beta chain sequence. No antigen is known for it. This sample stems from a study of shared clonotypes between healthy human individuals. The study's findings and limits: Generally, naive subsets came out with larger estimated richness than memory subsets.

Methods used by the authors: ImmunoSEQ gave junction-only sequences without quality scores, so filtering differed. Assay used: immunoSEQ multiplex PCR; TCRdb lists only in-frame clones, some missing. That table gives V, J and clone size, and the DNA gave D and trimming. The profile shows about 1.5 million clones, 95% to 99% of them singletons. With 2 bases removed from V and 6 bases from J, the gap between germline ends came to 17 bases. Germline lookup yields CDR1 KGHSH and CDR2 LQKENI. The CDR3 is 15 amino acids. This chain uses TRBV18 with TRBJ2-7, with a tentative D call TRBD1 (6 bases). The clonotype comes from a man under 40 in good health. Material for sequencing was naive CD4+ T cells sorted from blood. Indicated subset: CD45RA+ positively selected. The CDR3 loop is CASSPGTPTTGEQYF. The CDR3 bases are TGTGCCAGCTCACCAGGGACACCAACTACGGGCGAGCAGTACTTC. The whole variable domain, remainder taken from reference TRBV18 and TRBJ2-7, is NAGVMQNPRHLVRRRGQEARLRCSPMKGHSHVYWYRQLPEEGLKFMVYLQKENIIDESGMPKERFSAEFPKEGPSILRIQQVVRGDSAAYFCASSPGTPTTGEQYFGPGTRLTVT.